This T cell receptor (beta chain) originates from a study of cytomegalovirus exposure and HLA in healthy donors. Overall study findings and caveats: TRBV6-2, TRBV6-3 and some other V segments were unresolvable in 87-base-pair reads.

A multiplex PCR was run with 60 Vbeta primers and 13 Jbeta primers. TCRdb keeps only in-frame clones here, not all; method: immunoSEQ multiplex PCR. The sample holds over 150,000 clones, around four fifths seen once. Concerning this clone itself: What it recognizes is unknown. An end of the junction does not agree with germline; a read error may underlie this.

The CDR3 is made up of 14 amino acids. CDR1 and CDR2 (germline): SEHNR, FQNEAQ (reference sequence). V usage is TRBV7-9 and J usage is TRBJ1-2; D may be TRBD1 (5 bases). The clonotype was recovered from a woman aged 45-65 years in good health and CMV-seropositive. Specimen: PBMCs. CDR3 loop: CVSSPIGGDYGYTF. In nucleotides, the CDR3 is TGTGTCAGCAGCCCAATCGGGGGTGACTATGGCTACACCTTC.